Below, 18 T cell receptor beta chains from the same sample are listed, as sequenced in a study of response to subunit inactivated influenza vaccine (dated by TCRdb to the late 2010s). The method was RT-PCR. Sequencing was performed on an Illumina HiSeq 2500. TCRdb itself trimmed the public reads at Q25 with fastp, ran MiXCR and retained productive beta chains. CDR3 protein duplicates are merged, each entry listing the most common genes and DNA. In this sample the table shows about 540,000 distinct CDR3 sequences, around a quarter of which occur a single time. The ten most abundant clones make up under 3.5% of the sample. The sample was also reused in another study, on T cells expressing NK-cell markers. The second paper states: TCR beta cDNA libraries were made by 5'RACE template switching that added a universal primer site and unique molecular identifiers.

Here the sequenced sample was CD4+ T cells sorted from PBMCs, taken less than 13 days after vaccination. The receptors originated from a middle-aged man who received an inactivated influenza vaccine. Donor details come from another sample of the same person, matched by shared clones.

The chain's CDR3 is CASSHVTSGPDTQYF. The DNA of the CDR3 is TGTGCCAGCAGCCACGTTACTAGTGGCCCAGATACGCAGTATTTT. The chain has TRBV3-1 and TRBJ2-3; TRBD2 might be the D (5 bases). The V and J ends lost 3 bases and 4 bases respectively, with 14 bases between them. CDR1 LGHDT and CDR2 YNNKEL come from the germline V gene (reference sequence). The length of the CDR3 is 15 residues.

The V and J genes are TRBV7-9 and TRBJ1-6; D is unclear. From germline, CDR1 is SEHNR and CDR2 FQNEAQ (reference sequence). Trimming cost V 7 bases and J 2 bases, with 12 bases left between them. The CDR3 totals 15 residues. The CDR3 nucleotides are TGTGCCAGCACCCCCAGGACGGCCTATAATTCACCCCTCCACTTT. It translates to CASTPRTAYNSPLHF.

In its sample, this clonotype was seen many times. The rearrangement joins TRBV7-2 to TRBJ2-1; D possibly corresponds to TRBD2 (7 bases). The length of the CDR3 is 14 residues. Germline V gene sequence: CDR1 SGHTA, CDR2 FQGNSA. Trimming pared 6 bases from V and 5 bases from J, leaving 14 bases between. The CDR3 sequence: CASSPRGGHNEQFF. CDR3 DNA: TGTGCCAGCAGTCCTAGGGGGGGTCACAATGAGCAGTTCTTC.

The rearrangement joins TRBV12-3 or TRBV12-4 to TRBJ2-3, with 9 nucleotides matching TRBD2. Trimming took 3 bases from V and 1 from J; bases not matched to a gene: 5. This CDR3 has 16 amino acids. CDR3 loop: CASSFSGGWGTDTQYF. In DNA form, the CDR3 reads TGTGCCAGCAGTTTTAGCGGGGGCTGGGGCACAGATACGCAGTATTTT.

The DNA for the CDR3 is TGCAGTGGCGTAGGACAGGGGACTGAAGCTTTCTTT. Protein product: CSGVGQGTEAFF. The V and J genes are TRBV20-1 and TRBJ1-1, with 9 bases matching TRBD1. V trimming: 7 bases; J trimming: 5 bases; junction bases outside the gene matches: 5. CDR1 is DFQATT, CDR2 SNEGSKA, per germline (reference sequence). There are 12 residues in the CDR3.

This clonotype was seen only a few times. This sequence joins TRBV24-1 and TRBJ2-1, with TRBD2 as a possible D gene (6 bases). In germline, CDR1 is KGHDR, CDR2 SFDVKD. V lost 7 bases and J 6 bases, leaving 18 bases between the germline ends. CDR3 length: 15 amino acids. The CDR3: CATRGSRAGINEQFF. For the CDR3, the DNA is TGTGCCACCAGGGGGTCTAGGGCGGGGATCAATGAGCAGTTCTTC.

This chain connects TRBV4-1 to TRBJ2-7, with D possibly matching TRBD1 (5 bases). Deletions cut 4 bases from V and 6 bases from J, with 25 bases between. Germline CDR1 and CDR2: MGHRA and YSYEKL. CDR3 size: 17 residues. The CDR3 DNA reads TGCGCCAGCAGCCCACAGTTGACGGCCCTCACAGGAAGCGAGCAGTACTTC. This encodes CASSPQLTALTGSEQYF.

The chain carries TRBV6-5 and TRBJ2-7; tentative D call: TRBD2 (6 bases). V lost 2 bases and J 7 bases, leaving 15 bases between the germline ends. Per germline, CDR1 MNHEY and CDR2 SVGAGI. The CDR3 contains 14 residues. The CDR3 is CASSYRVAGREQYF. DNA for the CDR3: TGTGCCAGCAGTTACCGGGTGGCGGGGCGGGAGCAGTACTTC.

V usage is TRBV9 and J usage is TRBJ1-2; D unclear. Germline assignment: CDR1 SGDLS and CDR2 YYNGEE. The germline V and J ends were trimmed by 4 bases and 0 bases, with 13 bases remaining between them. The CDR3 has 15 amino acids. CDR3 in DNA: TGTGCCAGCAGCCTCAGCCAGAGTTCTAACTATGGCTACACCTTC. Its protein is CASSLSQSSNYGYTF.

CDR3 in DNA: TGTGCCAGCAGTGATAAGCAGAGAAGTCAGCCCCAGCATTTT. The encoded protein is CASSDKQRSQPQHF. The chain combines TRBV2 with TRBJ1-5; no reliable D call. This CDR3 comprises 14 residues. V was cut by 3 bases and J by 6 bases, with 12 bases left in between. The germline V gene encodes CDR1 SNHLY and CDR2 FYNNEI. Complete variable domain (other parts from reference TRBV2 and TRBJ1-5): EPEVTQTPSHQVTQMGQEVILRCVPISNHLYFYWYRQILGQKVEFLVSFYNNEISEKSEIFDDQFSVERPDGSNFTLKIRSTKLEDSAMYFCASSDKQRSQPQHFGDGTRLSIL.

This clonotype was seen a handful of times. V usage is TRBV18 and J usage is TRBJ1-3; possible D gene TRBD1, 6 bases. Per germline, CDR1 KGHSH and CDR2 LQKENI. The CDR3 spans 14 residues. V lost 1 base and J 2 bases, leaving 6 bases between the germline ends. The CDR3, as DNA: TGTGCCAGCTCACCACGGACAGCTGGAAACACCATATATTTT. Residues: CASSPRTAGNTIYF.

This clonotype has only a few counts. The chain has TRBV3-1 and TRBJ1-2, with 8 bases matching TRBD1. There are 18 residues in the CDR3. The germline CDR1 and CDR2 sequences are LGHDT and YNNKEL (reference sequence). Losses at the gene ends were 6 bases for V and 0 bases for J; bases not matched to a gene: 15. The CDR3 reads CASSKSPLQGAPNYGYTF. Written as DNA, the CDR3 is TGTGCCAGCAGTAAGTCCCCCCTCCAGGGGGCGCCTAACTATGGCTACACCTTC.

This clonotype was counted a few times. The chain links TRBV4-1 to TRBJ2-3; D is undetermined. The CDR3 is made up of 19 amino acids. Germline values: CDR1 MGHRA, CDR2 YSYEKL. The V and J ends lost 2 bases and 0 bases respectively, with 21 bases between them. The CDR3 DNA reads TGCGCCAGCAGCCAAAGCTGGAGCGCCCGTTTTCCTAGCACAGATACGCAGTATTTT. This sequence encodes CASSQSWSARFPSTDTQYF.

The V call is TRBV5-4, the J call TRBJ2-5, with 12 bases fitting TRBD2. Germline V gives CDR1 SGHNT, CDR2 YYREEE (reference sequence). This CDR3 region has 18 residues. J was trimmed by 1 base and V by 3 bases; bases with no gene match: 10. CDR3 in DNA: TGTGCCAGCAGCTCCGGTACTAGCGGGAGGCGTTCCCAAGAGACCCAGTACTTC. Translated: CASSSGTSGRRSQETQYF.

The chain combines TRBV10-1 with TRBJ1-2; D unresolved. V lost 8 bases and J lost 7, with 11 bases in between. From germline, CDR1 is WNHNN and CDR2 SYGVQD (reference sequence). This CDR3 contains 11 residues. In DNA, the CDR3 is TGCGCCAGCCGCGAGGTGGGTGGCTACACCTTC. The encoded protein is CASREVGGYTF.

The CDR3 DNA follows: TGTGCCATCAGTGAGTCTCAGACGCCTCAAGAGACCCAGTACTTC. The encoded protein is CAISESQTPQETQYF. V gene TRBV10-3 combines with J gene TRBJ2-5; the D is unclear. V lost 0 bases and J lost 2, with 10 bases in between. CDR1 ENHRY and CDR2 SYGVKD come from the germline V gene. The CDR3 runs 15 residues.

This sequence joins TRBV7-9 and TRBJ2-1, with D possibly TRBD2 on 6 matching bases. This CDR3 has 15 amino acids. The V gene lost 5 bases and the J gene lost 4 bases, with 15 bases spanning the gap. Germline V gene lookup returns CDR1 SEHNR and CDR2 FQNEAQ (reference sequence). The CDR3, as DNA: TGTGCCAGCAGCACGCGCGGAGGGTATTACAATGAGCAGTTCTTC. Translation: CASSTRGGYYNEQFF. The full variable domain, its missing parts supplied by reference TRBV7-9 and TRBJ2-1, is DTGVSQNPRHKITKRGQNVTFRCDPISEHNRLYWYRQTLGQGPEFLTYFQNEAQLEKSRLLSDRFSAERPKGSFSTLEIQRTEQGDSAMYLCASSTRGGYYNEQFFGPGTRLTVL.

This clonotype was seen many times. This chain uses TRBV24-1 with TRBJ2-1; weak D call: TRBD2 (5 bases). CDR3 size: 13 residues. V was cut by 3 bases and J by 9 bases, with 11 bases left in between. In germline, CDR1 is KGHDR, CDR2 SFDVKD. CDR3 DNA sequence: TGTGCCACCAGTGATGGACTCACGGGTGAGCAGTTCTTC. The encoded protein is CATSDGLTGEQFF.